The following is a T cell receptor (beta chain) sequence with its context. What antigen it recognizes has not been identified. Base-call qualities are not available, and no considerably larger clone is one nucleotide away. Library preparation was by the immunoSEQ multiplex PCR assay. The immuneACCESS repertoire file appears here via TCRdb, limited to in-frame rearrangements. These files lack a portion of the clones; in checked studies, under half of the deficit traces to unresolved V genes, and the cause of the others is not known. This sample gives under 850,000 clones in total; roughly 90% of them show up just once. The ten largest clones add up to around 0.0099% of the sample. Its CDR3 holds 17 amino acids, cysteine through phenylalanine. CDR3 DNA only is kept here, 51 bases in frame from base 1. V is pruned by 3 bases and J by 0 bases, leaving 8 bases of the junction without a gene match. For CDR1 and CDR2, the germline V gene lists MNHNS and SASEGT.

This specimen belongs to a study of shared T cell receptors in the human thymus (dated by TCRdb to the early 2020s). A note on the overall study: The study examined how self-reactive, shared T-cell receptor alpha chains are generated in the human thymus.

These records were also assigned to another study, of human thymus T cells. Reported in the second study: The donors were immunologically healthy infants in Finland who had open corrective cardiac surgery for congenital heart defects. The thymus tissue came from surgical resects taken out during corrective cardiac surgery. Both the thymic and the peripheral blood repertoires appeared to show biased V and J gene segment usage. The related research reported highly overlapping thymic TCR repertoires among unrelated individuals. The study described the TCR alpha and beta repertoires in roughly 8 infant thymus samples and a few matching peripheral blood samples. Donor ages ranged from roughly 6 to 250 days, and the cohort comprised six or seven male and a couple of female infants. Thymocytes were mechanically released from the tissue and were stored as pellets of roughly 9-33 million cells at -70 degrees C. Genomic DNA was extracted from frozen cell pellets with a QIAsymphony instrument. The immunoSEQ multiplex PCR assay was used to amplify the TCRB and TCRAD loci from a standardized quantity of quality-controlled genomic DNA. The V(D)J region was spanned by amplicons of a length sufficient to cover the CDR3 and to identify V and J genes. The amplicons were sequenced on an Illumina platform via the commercial immunoSEQ service. Primer bias and sequencing errors were corrected using previously described methods, and TCRAD and TCRB definitions followed the IMGT database. Analysis of the repertoires was done with immunoSEQ Analyzer 3.0 and VDJTools and included basic statistics, V/J segment usage, diversity estimates, rarefaction and pairwise overlap. Diversity was estimated using the Chao1, ChaoE, Efron-Thisted, Shannon and inverse Simpson indices, and was also estimated on datasets down-sampled to the size of the smallest sample. Repertoire overlap was determined by strict matching of CDR3 nucleotide sequence, V gene and J gene, and Jaccard-based multidimensional scaling clustering was applied. Thymus samples yielded on average roughly 790,000 unique TCRB clonotypes, compared with 80,000 to 85,000 from blood samples.

This clonotype originated in a boy under two years old with a congenital heart defect. Donor details come from another sample of the same person, matched by shared clones. Sequenced input: thymocytes. Recombination connected TRBV6-1 to TRBJ1-5; the central 7 bases match TRBD1. The CDR3 reads as follows: CASSDPGQKYSNQPQHF. The sequenced DNA: TGTGCCAGCAGTGATCCGGGACAGAAATATAGCAATCAGCCCCAGCATTTT.